Below, one T cell receptor (beta chain) is given with its context. Sequenced by immunoSEQ multiplex PCR; TCRdb stores in-frame clones only, minus some. The table lists some 80,000 clones, less than 85% of them singletons. The data originate from a study of blood T cell repertoires in COVID-19. V lost 6 bases to trimming and J lost 4 bases; unmatched junction nucleotides: 7. This CDR3 is built from 15 residues. The germline CDR1 and CDR2 sequences are MNHEY and SVGAGI. This TCR was sampled from a woman aged 80 or over with active or convalescent COVID-19. The specimen was peripheral blood. The chain employs TRBV6-5 and TRBJ2-5, with TRBD2 matching over 11 bases. CDR3 bases: TGTGCCAGCAGGCAAAGGCTAGCGGGAGGAGAGACCCAGTACTTC. It yields the protein CASRQRLAGGETQYF.